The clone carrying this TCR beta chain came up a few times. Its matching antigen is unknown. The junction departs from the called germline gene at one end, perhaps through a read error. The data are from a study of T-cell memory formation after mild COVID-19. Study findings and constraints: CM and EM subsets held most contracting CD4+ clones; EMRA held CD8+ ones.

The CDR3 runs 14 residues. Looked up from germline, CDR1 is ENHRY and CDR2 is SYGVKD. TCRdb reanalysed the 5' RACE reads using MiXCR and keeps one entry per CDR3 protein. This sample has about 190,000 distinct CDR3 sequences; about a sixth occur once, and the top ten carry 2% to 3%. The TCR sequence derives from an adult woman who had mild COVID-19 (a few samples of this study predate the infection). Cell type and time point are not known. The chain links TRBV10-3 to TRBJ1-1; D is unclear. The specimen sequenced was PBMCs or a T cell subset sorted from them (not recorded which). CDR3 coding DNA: TGTGCCATCAGTCAGTCAAGTGTCGGCACTGAAGCTTTCTTT. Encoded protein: CAISQSSVGTEAFF.